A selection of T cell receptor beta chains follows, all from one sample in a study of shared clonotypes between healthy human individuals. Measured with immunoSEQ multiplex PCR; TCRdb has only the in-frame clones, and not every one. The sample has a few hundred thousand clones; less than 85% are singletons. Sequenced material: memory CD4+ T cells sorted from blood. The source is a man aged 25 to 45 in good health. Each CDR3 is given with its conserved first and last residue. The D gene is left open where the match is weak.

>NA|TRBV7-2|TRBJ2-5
CASSLVNGRQETQYF
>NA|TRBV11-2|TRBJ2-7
CASSLSRGYEQYF
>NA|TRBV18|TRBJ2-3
CASSRTGSTGQYF
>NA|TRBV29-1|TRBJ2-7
CSTSGQDYYEQYF
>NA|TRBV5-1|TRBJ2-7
CASSLLATSSYEQYF
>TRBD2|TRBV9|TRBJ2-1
CASSVTSGRINEQFF
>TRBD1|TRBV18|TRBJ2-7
CASSPTFSGGHEQYF
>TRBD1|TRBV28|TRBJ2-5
CAITGQGGQETQYF
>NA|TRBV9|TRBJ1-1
CASSESGVNTEAFF
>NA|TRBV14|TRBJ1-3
CASSQQTGGNTIYF
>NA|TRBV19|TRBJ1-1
CASSSPFGGNTEAFF
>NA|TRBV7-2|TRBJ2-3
CASSLDQITDTQYF
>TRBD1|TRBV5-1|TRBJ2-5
CASSGRGFETQYF
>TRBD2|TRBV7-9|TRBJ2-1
CASSPPPASGFAEQFF
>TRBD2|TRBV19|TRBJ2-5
CASSTLAGEETQYF
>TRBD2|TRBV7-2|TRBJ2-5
CASRRTSAQETQYF
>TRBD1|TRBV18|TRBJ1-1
CASSRDRMNTEAFF
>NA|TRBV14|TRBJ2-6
CASSLGRTSGANVLTF
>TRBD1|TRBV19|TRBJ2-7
CASSTNGGTGALTYEQYF
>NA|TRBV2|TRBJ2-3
CASRAGTNTDTQYF
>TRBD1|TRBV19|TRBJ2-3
CASSIRQGAGDTQYF
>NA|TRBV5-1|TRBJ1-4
CASSRTQATNEKLFF
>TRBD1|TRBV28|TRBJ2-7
CASSSHRGIAQGARPPYEQYF
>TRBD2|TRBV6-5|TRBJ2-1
CASSYSRGLAVREQFF
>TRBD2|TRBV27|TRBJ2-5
CASSPAIAGVGETQYF
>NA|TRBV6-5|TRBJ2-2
CASSQKDANTGELFF
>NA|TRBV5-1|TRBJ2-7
CASSLDPTSYEQYF
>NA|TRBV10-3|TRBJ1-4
CAISGEGAQGNEKLFF
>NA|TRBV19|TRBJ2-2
CASSLGGRSGGELFF
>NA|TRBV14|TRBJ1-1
CASSQVGGGTEAFF
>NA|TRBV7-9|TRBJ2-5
CASSLRGPAERLTETQYF
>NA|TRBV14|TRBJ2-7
CASSHSYEQYF
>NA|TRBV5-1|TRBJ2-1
CASSFQPGPYNEQFF
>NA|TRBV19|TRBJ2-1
CASSARFLRGLSSYNEQFF
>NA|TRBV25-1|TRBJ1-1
CASSEYIAKDTEAFF
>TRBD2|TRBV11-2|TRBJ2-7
CASSSGLAYEQYF
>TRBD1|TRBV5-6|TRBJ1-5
CASSLGQVINQPQHF
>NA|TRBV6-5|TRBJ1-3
CASRQGYSGNTIYF
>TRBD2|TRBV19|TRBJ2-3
CASSIEAGVSDTQYF
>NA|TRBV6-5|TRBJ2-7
CASSRDGRYEQYF
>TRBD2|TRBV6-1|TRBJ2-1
CASSGWPAGANEQFF
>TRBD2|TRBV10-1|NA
CASSESGLAGHEQYF
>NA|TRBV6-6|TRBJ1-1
CASSYGVGRLAEAFF
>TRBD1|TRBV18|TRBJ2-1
CASSPSGQGSREQFF
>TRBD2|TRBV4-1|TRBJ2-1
CASSQETSGSSYNEQFF
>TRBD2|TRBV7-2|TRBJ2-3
CASSLASGRWDTQYF
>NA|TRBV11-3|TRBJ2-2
CASSLVGGSTGELFF
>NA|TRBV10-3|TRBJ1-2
CAISEGVRSSYGYTF
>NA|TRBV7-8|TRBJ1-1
CASSTGGTFTEAFF